This T cell receptor beta chain was obtained from a study of blood T cells in healthy people across ages. A word on this clonotype: What it binds is unknown.

Then a second PCR, running roughly 7 to 11 cycles, was carried out with a sample-barcoded 5' primer and a J-beta primer mix. MiXCR, run by TCRdb on the 5' RACE reads, gives a single entry per CDR3 protein. The profile shows 800,000 or so distinct CDR3 sequences, 25% of them singletons. Germline loops: CDR1 SGHVS, CDR2 FNYEAQ. The CDR3 is 16 residues long. The trim removed 5 bases at V and 6 bases at J, leaving 10 bases unmatched. General observations from the study: Diversity estimated from one million T cells was considered an underestimate.

The same sample was also used in a study of T cells of mothers and their children. From that paper: Study donors consisted of three healthy Caucasian mothers and their six children.

V and J are TRBV7-6 and TRBJ2-7, with 13 bases matching TRBD2. Sequenced input: blood. The source of this sequence is a boy aged 5-17 years in good health. The CDR3 loop reads CASSGRTSGSGVEQYF. The CDR3 nucleotides are TGTGCCAGCAGCGGACGGACTAGCGGGAGTGGTGTCGAGCAGTACTTC.